This note documents a single T cell receptor (beta chain) sequence. Its binding antigen is unknown. This sample is part of a study of monozygotic twins with inflammatory bowel disease (dated by TCRdb to between 2017 and 2020). At the level of the whole study: The complete study included about 28 monozygotic twin pairs: 19 IBD-discordant Danish pairs and nine German pairs, of which four were IBD-concordant and five were IBD-discordant. Each individual had, on average, about 151 000 unique TCRalpha sequences and 181 000 unique TCRbeta sequences available for analysis. Disease-associated traits were sought mainly through comparisons between IBD patients and their genetically identical healthy co-twins within discordant pairs. Here is what the overall study found, with its caveats: The results gave no support for a single strong signal or clonotype linked to IBD. Because patients were on differing immunosuppressive treatments, the repertoires may have picked up extra background noise and inter-individual variability. Compared with healthy twins, IBD patients shared fewer clonotypes with other individuals, and the difference was most pronounced in patients with signs of disease activity. IBD patients had lower TCRbeta repertoire diversity, measured by the inverse Simpson index, than their healthy co-twins. Different T cell subtypes could not be distinguished in the analysis. No difference in repertoire similarity was observed between concordant and discordant twins, possibly owing to limited statistical power.

The library was built by means of 5' RACE. For each TCR library, approximately 3,700 ng of total RNA was used. For each sample, cDNA synthesis was carried out in eight separate reactions using SMARTScribe reverse transcriptase. Unique molecular identifiers containing a 6-nucleotide sample barcode were introduced through template switching during cDNA synthesis. TCRalpha and TCRbeta cDNA was amplified by two nested PCRs of 16 and 9 cycles, with bead purification after each PCR. Before amplification, the cDNA was treated with uracil DNA-glycosylase and purified using the QIAquick PCR purification kit. The second PCR added Illumina TruSeq-compatible adapters along with sample-specific barcodes. Library quality and concentration were checked on TapeStation and Qubit, and libraries were pooled at 5 ng each. The pooled libraries were sequenced with 2 x 100 bp reads and custom sequencing primers on an Illumina HiSeq2500 single-index Rapid Run. On the study's bioinformatics: UMI-based consensus assembly with MiGEC version 1.2.6 was used to correct PCR and sequencing errors. V(D)J alignment, clonotype assembly and CDR3 extraction were performed with MiXCR version 2.1.1. Gene usage, clonotype sharing and MAIT/NKT TCR abundance were normalised by analysing the top 1000, 10 000 and 20 000 clonotypes per sample. Diversity was computed as the inverse Simpson index with the vegan R package after downsampling to 27 000 UMIs. Paired Mann-Whitney U tests were applied to discordant twin pairs, and Benjamini-Hochberg correction was used for multiple testing. TCRdb reprocessed the reads, so every CDR3 protein sequence counts as one entry and DNA is not shown. The authors' filters were not applied to this entry. This specimen's table enumerates about 300,000 distinct CDR3 sequences. Of the sample, roughly 5.8% is held by the ten largest clones.

From each donor, a 2.5 ml peripheral blood sample was drawn into PAXgene tubes and stored at -80 degrees C. Total RNA was isolated from whole blood with the PAXgene blood miRNA kit on an automated QIAcube, without T cell sorting. Peripheral blood from monozygotic twin pairs, either concordant or discordant for inflammatory bowel disease, underwent deep TCRalpha and TCRbeta repertoire profiling that used unique molecular barcoding. For every twin pair, smoking habits were documented, and each individual was categorised as a current, former or never smoker. The CDR3 sequence holds 15 residues, the cysteine and phenylalanine included. The protein alone is recorded here.

Sequences were obtained from blood. This receptor was taken from a human donor with ulcerative colitis or Crohn's disease, or a healthy co-twin of an affected twin (not recorded which). Recombination joined TRBV12-3 or TRBV12-4 with TRBJ2-1. The CDR3 here reads CASSTDLHSYNEQFF.